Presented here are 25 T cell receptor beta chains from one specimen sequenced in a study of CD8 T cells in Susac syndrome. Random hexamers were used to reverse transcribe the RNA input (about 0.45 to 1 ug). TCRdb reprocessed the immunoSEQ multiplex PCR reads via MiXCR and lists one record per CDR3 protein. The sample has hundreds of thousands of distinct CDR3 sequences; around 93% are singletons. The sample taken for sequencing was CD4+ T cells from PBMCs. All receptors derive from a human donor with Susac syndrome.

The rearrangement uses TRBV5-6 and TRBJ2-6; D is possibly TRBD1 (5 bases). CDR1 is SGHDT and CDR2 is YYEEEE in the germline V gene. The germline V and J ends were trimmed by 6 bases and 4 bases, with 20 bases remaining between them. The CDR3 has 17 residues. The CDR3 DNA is TGTGCCAGCACCACGTTGATAGGGGCCTTGGGGGCCAACGTCCTGACTTTC. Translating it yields CASTTLIGALGANVLTF. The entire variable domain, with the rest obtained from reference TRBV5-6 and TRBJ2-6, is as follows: DAGVTQSPTHLIKTRGQQVTLRCSPKSGHDTVSWYQQALGQGPQFIFQYYEEEERQRGNFPDRFSGHQFPNYSSELNVNALLLGDSALYLCASTTLIGALGANVLTFGAGSRLTVL.

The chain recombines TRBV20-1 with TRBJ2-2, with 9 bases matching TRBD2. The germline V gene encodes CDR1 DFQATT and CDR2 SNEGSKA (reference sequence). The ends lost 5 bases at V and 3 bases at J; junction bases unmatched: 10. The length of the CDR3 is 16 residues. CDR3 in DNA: TGCAGTGCTTCAGAGATAGCGGGGGACTACACCGGGGAGCTGTTTTTT. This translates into CSASEIAGDYTGELFF.

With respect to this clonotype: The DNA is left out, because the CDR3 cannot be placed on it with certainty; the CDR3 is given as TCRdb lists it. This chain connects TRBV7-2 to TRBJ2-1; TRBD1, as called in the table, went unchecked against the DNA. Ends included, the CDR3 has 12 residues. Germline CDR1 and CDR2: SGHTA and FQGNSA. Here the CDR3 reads CASSPGRAGQFF.

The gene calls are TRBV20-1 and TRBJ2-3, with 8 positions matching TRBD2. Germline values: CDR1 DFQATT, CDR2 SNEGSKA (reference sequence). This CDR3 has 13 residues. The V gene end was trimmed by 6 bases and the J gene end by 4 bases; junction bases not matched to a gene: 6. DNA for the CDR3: TGCAGTGCGGCCCTAGCGGGCTCAGATACGCAGTATTTT. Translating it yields CSAALAGSDTQYF.

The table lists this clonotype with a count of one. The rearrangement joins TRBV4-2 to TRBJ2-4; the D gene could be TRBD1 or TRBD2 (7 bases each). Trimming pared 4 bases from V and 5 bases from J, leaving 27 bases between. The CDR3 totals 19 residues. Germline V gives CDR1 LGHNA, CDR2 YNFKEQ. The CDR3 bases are TGTGCCAGCAGCCTCCCCCCGAGGGGGCAGGGACTAAACCAAAACATTCAGTACTTC. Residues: CASSLPPRGQGLNQNIQYF.

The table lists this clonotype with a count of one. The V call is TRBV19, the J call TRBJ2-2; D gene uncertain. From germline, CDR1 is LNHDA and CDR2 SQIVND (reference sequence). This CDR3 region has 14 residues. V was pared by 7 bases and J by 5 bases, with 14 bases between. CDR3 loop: CASTPPLSTGELFF. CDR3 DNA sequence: TGTGCCAGTACCCCCCCACTTTCGACCGGGGAGCTGTTTTTT.

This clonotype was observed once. For the CDR3, the DNA is TGCGCCAGCACCAGGCCGGCAGTCGACACCGGGGAGCTGTTTTTT. Its translation: CASTRPAVDTGELFF. This chain links TRBV5-1 with TRBJ2-2, with D uncertain. CDR3 length: 15 residues. In germline, CDR1 is SGHRS, CDR2 YFSETQ. V gave up 6 bases and J gave up 3 bases, with 15 bases separating them.

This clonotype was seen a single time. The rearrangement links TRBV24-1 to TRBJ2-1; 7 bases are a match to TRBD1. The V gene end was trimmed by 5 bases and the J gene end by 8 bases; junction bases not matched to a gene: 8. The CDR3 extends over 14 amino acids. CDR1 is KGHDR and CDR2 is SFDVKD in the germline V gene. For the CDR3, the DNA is TGTGCCACCAGTGCTGCGAAGGGGGCCCATGAGCAGTTCTTC. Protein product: CATSAAKGAHEQFF.

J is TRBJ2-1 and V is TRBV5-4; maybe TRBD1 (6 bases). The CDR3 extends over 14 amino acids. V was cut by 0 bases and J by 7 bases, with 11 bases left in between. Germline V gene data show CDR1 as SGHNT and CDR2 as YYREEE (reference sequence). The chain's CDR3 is CASSLDPQGNEQFF. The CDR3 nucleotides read TGTGCCAGCAGCTTGGATCCCCAGGGGAATGAGCAGTTCTTC. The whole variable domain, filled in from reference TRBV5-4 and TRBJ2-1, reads ETGVTQSPTHLIKTRGQQVTLRCSSQSGHNTVSWYQQALGQGPQFIFQYYREEENGRGNFPPRFSGLQFPNYSSELNVNALELDDSALYLCASSLDPQGNEQFFGPGTRLTVL.

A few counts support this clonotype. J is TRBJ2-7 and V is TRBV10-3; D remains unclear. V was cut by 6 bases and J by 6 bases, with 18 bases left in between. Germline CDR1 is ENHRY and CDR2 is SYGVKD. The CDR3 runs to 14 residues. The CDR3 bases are TGTGCCATCAGCCCTGGGGTAGCTGGGCGCGAGCAGTACTTC. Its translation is CAISPGVAGREQYF.

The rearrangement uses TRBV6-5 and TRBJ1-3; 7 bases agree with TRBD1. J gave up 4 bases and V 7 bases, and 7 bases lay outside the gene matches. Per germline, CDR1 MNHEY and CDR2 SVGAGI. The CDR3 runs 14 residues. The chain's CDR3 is CASTPGDSGNTIYF. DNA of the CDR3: TGTGCCAGCACCCCGGGGGACAGCGGAAACACCATATATTTT.

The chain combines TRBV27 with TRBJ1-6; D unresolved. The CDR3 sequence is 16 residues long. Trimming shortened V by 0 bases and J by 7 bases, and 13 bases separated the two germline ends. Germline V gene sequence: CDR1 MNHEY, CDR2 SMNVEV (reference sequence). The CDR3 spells CASSLSQAPPNSPLHF. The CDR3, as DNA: TGTGCCAGCAGTTTATCCCAGGCACCTCCGAATTCACCCCTCCACTTT.

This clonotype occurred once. Written as DNA, the CDR3 is TGCAGCGTTGTACCTGGGACAGATACGCAGTATTTT. It codes for CSVVPGTDTQYF. The chain recombines TRBV29-1 with TRBJ2-3, with D hard to call. V was clipped by 4 bases and J by 3 bases, with 8 bases between them. CDR3 size: 12 residues. Germline assignment: CDR1 SQVTM and CDR2 ANQGSEA.

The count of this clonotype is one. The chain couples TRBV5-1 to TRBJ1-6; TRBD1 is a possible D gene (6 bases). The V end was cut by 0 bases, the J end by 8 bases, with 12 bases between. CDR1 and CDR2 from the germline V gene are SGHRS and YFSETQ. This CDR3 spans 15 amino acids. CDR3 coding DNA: TGCGCCAGCAGCTTGGTACAGGGTAACGATTCACCCCTCCACTTT. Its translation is CASSLVQGNDSPLHF.

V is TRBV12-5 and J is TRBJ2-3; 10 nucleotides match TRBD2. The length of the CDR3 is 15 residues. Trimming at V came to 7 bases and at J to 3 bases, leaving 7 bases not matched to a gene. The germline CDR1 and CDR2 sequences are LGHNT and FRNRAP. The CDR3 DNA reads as TGTGCTAGTGCCCCTAGCGGGGGCGGAACAGATACGCAGTATTTT. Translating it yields CASAPSGGGTDTQYF.

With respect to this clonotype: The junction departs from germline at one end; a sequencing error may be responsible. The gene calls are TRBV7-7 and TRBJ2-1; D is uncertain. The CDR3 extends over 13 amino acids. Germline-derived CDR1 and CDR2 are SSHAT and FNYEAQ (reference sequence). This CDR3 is CASSLDPNNEQFF. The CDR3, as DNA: TGTGCTAGCAGCTTAGATCCTAACAATGAGCAGTTCTTC.

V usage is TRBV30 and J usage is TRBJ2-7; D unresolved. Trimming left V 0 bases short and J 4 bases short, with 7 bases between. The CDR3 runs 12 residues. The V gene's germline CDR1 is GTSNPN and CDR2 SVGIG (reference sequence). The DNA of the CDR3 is TGTGCCTGGAGTGTGAGGTTGTACGAGCAGTACTTC. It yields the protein CAWSVRLYEQYF.

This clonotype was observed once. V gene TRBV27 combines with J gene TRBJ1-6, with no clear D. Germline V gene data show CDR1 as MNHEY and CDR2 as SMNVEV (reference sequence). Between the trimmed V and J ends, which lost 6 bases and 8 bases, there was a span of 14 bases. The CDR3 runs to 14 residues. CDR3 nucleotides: TGTGCCAGCAGCCTGAGGCCTCGGGATTCACCCCTCCACTTT. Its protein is CASSLRPRDSPLHF.

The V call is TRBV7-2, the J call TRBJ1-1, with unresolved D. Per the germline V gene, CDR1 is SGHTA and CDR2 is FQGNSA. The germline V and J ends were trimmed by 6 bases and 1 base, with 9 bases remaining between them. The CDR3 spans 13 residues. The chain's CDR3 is CASREPTNTEAFF. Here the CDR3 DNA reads TGTGCCAGCAGGGAGCCTACGAACACTGAAGCTTTCTTT. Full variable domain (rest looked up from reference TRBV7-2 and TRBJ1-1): GAGVSQSPSNKVTEKGKDVELRCDPISGHTALYWYRQSLGQGLEFLIYFQGNSAPDKSGLPSDRFSAERTGGSVSTLTIQRTQQEDSAVYLCASREPTNTEAFFGQGTRLTVV.

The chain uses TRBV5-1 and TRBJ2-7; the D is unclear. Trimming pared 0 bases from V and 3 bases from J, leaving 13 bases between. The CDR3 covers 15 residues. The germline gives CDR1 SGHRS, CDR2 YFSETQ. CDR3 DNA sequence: TGCGCCAGCAGCTTGGAGGCAGATCGTTTCTACGAGCAGTACTTC. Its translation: CASSLEADRFYEQYF.

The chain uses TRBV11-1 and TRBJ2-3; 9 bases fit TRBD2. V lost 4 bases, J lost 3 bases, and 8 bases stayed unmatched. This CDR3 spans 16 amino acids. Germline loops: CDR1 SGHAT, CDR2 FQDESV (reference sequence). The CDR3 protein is CASSSGSGGQTDTQYF. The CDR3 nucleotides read TGTGCCAGCAGCTCTGGGAGCGGGGGGCAAACAGATACGCAGTATTTT.

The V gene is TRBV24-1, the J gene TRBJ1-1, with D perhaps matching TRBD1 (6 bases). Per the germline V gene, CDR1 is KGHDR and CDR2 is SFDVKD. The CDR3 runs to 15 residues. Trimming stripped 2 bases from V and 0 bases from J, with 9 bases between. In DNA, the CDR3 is TGTGCCACCAGTGATTCGGACAGCTTGAACACTGAAGCTTTCTTT. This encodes CATSDSDSLNTEAFF.

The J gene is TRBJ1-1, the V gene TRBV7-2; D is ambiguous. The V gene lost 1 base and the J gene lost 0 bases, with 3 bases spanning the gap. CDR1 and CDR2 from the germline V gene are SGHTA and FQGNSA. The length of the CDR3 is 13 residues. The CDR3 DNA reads TGTGCCAGCAGCTTAGAGGTGAACACTGAAGCTTTCTTT. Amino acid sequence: CASSLEVNTEAFF.

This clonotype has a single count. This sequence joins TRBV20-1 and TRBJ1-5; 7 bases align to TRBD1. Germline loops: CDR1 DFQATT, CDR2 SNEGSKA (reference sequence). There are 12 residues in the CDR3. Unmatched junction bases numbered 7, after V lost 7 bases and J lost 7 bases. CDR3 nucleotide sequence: TGCAGTGTCCGGACAGGTGACCAGCCCCAGCATTTT. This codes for CSVRTGDQPQHF.

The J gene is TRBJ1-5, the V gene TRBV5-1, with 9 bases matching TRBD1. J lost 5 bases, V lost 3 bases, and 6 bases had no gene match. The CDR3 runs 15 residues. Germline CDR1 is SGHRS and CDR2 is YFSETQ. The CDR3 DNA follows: TGCGCCAGCAGCTCCTCGGGACAGGGCCATCAGCCCCAGCATTTT. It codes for CASSSSGQGHQPQHF. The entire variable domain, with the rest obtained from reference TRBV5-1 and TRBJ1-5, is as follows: KAGVTQTPRYLIKTRGQQVTLSCSPISGHRSVSWYQQTPGQGLQFLFEYFSETQRNKGNFPGRFSGRQFSNSRSEMNVSTLELGDSALYLCASSSSGQGHQPQHFGDGTRLSIL.